The subject of this entry is one T cell receptor beta chain. Seattle patients were enrolled while actively infected and followed longitudinally. The data were taken from a study of blood T cell repertoires in COVID-19. Study context: COVID-19 samples collected from the United States, Italy and Spain covered acute and convalescent phases. The cDNA or gDNA used as material had been derived from T cells, B-cell-depleted T cells, or PBMCs.

The V gene's germline CDR1 is SQVTM and CDR2 ANQGSEA. This CDR3 is 13 amino acids long. Deletions cut 6 bases from V and 2 bases from J, with 11 bases between. In the original processing: Researchers report that nucleated cell counts were estimated from reference gene primer amplification. This table comes from immunoSEQ multiplex PCR, and its TCRdb copy is limited to in-frame clones, with some not included. V and J calls and clone size are those listed in that table; D and trimming were worked out from the DNA. The sample shows 150,000 to 200,000 clones, 80% to 95% of them seen only once. Sequenced: peripheral blood. The sequence came from a man under 40 with COVID-19, enrolled during active disease. The rearrangement uses TRBV29-1 and TRBJ1-3, with D perhaps matching TRBD1 (6 bases). The CDR3 region is CSVEKGAGNTIYF. CDR3 coding DNA: TGCAGCGTCGAAAAGGGGGCTGGAAACACCATATATTTT.